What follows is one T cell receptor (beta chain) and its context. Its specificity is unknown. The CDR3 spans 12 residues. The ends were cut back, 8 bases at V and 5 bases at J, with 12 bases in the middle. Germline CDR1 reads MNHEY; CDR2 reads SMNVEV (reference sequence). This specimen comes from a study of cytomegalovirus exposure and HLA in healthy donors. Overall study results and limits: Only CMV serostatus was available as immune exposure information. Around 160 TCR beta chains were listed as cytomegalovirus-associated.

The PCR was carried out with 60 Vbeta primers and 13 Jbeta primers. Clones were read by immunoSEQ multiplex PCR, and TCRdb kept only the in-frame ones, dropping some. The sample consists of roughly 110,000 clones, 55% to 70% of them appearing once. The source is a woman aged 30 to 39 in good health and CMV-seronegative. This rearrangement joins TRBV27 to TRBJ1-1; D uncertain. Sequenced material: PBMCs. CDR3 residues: CASARVGTEAFF. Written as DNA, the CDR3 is TGTGCCAGCGCGAGGGTCGGGACTGAAGCTTTCTTT.